This T cell receptor (beta chain) was captured by sequencing in a study of beta chain features in type 1 diabetes. About the research overall: Patients shared similar age, gender and cell yields with healthy donors. Whole-study findings and limits: The study notes PCR might favor shorter templates equally in patients and controls. Significant though moderate, a shortening of TCRB CDR3s appeared in all four CD4+ subsets of Type 1 diabetes patients.

Expressed TCRB transcripts were sequenced because the isolated RNA had all been reverse transcribed beforehand. Approximately 3.6 million reads, on average, came from each naive, central memory and regulatory T cell sample. Method: immunoSEQ multiplex PCR; TCRdb's copy keeps in-frame clones and lacks some. The sample includes about 260,000 clones, roughly a quarter of them seen just once. This clone was seen a handful of times. No antigen is known for it. J was trimmed by 1 base and V by 2 bases; bases with no gene match: 4. CDR3 length: 15 amino acids. Germline assignment: CDR1 ENHRY and CDR2 SYGVKD. This receptor was taken from a young woman with type 1 diabetes. The chain couples TRBV10-3 to TRBJ2-7, with 8 nucleotides matching TRBD2. Sequencing used naive CD4+ T cells from blood. In DNA form, the CDR3 reads TGTGCCATCAGTGAGGGAGCGGGGGAGTCCTACGAGCAGTACTTC. Its translation is CAISEGAGESYEQYF.